These T cell receptor beta chains were read from a single sample in a study of T cells after yellow fever vaccination. From the 5' RACE reads, TCRdb called clonotypes with MiXCR, one entry per CDR3 protein. The repertoire consists of just over 250,000 distinct CDR3 sequences, with roughly 4.8% occurring once and the leading ten covering roughly 3.3%. The source was CD4+ T cells sorted from PBMCs, collected on the day of the yellow fever booster vaccination. Every receptor here comes from a man aged 18 to 30 who received the YFV17D yellow fever vaccine. Each CDR3 is given with its conserved first and last residue. A D gene is named only where the DNA matches it firmly. Clone size is not always given. Where it is, it says once, few, many or a class for expanded clones.

V gene: TRBV5-5
D gene: TRBD1
clone size: few
J gene: TRBJ1-6
CDR3 DNA: TGTGCCAGCAGCATTCTGGGACAGATTAATTCACCCCTCCACTTT
CDR3 protein: CASSILGQINSPLHF

V gene: TRBV6-2/TRBV6-3
D gene: .
clone size: few
J gene: TRBJ1-5
CDR3 DNA: TGTGCCAGCGGAGGGGGGACACTTAATCAGCCCCAGCATTTT
CDR3 protein: CASGGGTLNQPQHF

V gene: TRBV2
D gene: .
clone size: .
J gene: TRBJ1-6
CDR3 DNA: TGTGCCAGCAGTGTTGGTGGTCACTCCAATTCACCCCTCCACTTT
CDR3 protein: CASSVGGHSNSPLHF

V gene: TRBV6-1
D gene: .
clone size: many
J gene: TRBJ2-7
CDR3 DNA: TGTGCCAGCAGGGTGACTGCGAACTACGAGCAGTACTTC
CDR3 protein: CASRVTANYEQYF

V gene: TRBV20-1
D gene: .
clone size: few
J gene: TRBJ2-1
CDR3 DNA: TGCAGTGCTCCCCTAGGACCTAGCTGGTACAATGAGCAGTTCTTC
CDR3 protein: CSAPLGPSWYNEQFF

V gene: TRBV6-2/TRBV6-3
D gene: TRBD1
clone size: .
J gene: TRBJ2-5
CDR3 DNA: TGTGCCAGCACAACGGACAGGTACCAAGAGACCCAGTACTTC
CDR3 protein: CASTTDRYQETQYF

V gene: TRBV30
D gene: .
clone size: .
J gene: TRBJ2-5
CDR3 DNA: TGTGCCTGGAGTGCCCCTCTTCGGGATAGGGGAGAGACCCAGTACTTC
CDR3 protein: CAWSAPLRDRGETQYF

V gene: TRBV9
D gene: .
clone size: .
J gene: TRBJ2-3
CDR3 DNA: TGTGCCAGCAGCGTAAGTCCCTTGGATACGCAGTATTTT
CDR3 protein: CASSVSPLDTQYF

V gene: TRBV20-1
D gene: TRBD1
clone size: few
J gene: TRBJ2-3
CDR3 DNA: TGCAGTGCTAGGACAGGGGGCACAGATACGCAGTATTTT
CDR3 protein: CSARTGGTDTQYF

V gene: TRBV10-3
D gene: TRBD1
clone size: .
J gene: TRBJ1-1
CDR3 DNA: TGTGCCACCAGGGGGGATGCCCCGATCAGAACGAATACTGAAGCTTTCTTT
CDR3 protein: CATRGDAPIRTNTEAFF

V gene: TRBV7-2
D gene: TRBD1
clone size: many
J gene: TRBJ1-5
CDR3 DNA: TGTGCCAGCAGCCTTGGACAGGGTGACAATCAGCCCCAGCATTTT
CDR3 protein: CASSLGQGDNQPQHF

V gene: TRBV15
D gene: TRBD1
clone size: .
J gene: TRBJ2-3
CDR3 DNA: TGTGCCACCAGCAGAAGACAGGGAGGCACAGATACGCAGTATTTT
CDR3 protein: CATSRRQGGTDTQYF

V gene: TRBV20-1
D gene: TRBD1
clone size: few
J gene: TRBJ2-2
CDR3 DNA: TGCAGTGCTAGCGACAGGGGGGACACCGGGGAGCTGTTTTTT
CDR3 protein: CSASDRGDTGELFF

V gene: TRBV4-2
D gene: .
clone size: .
J gene: TRBJ2-2
CDR3 DNA: TGTGCCAGCAGCCAAGAACCGGGTCTCCCCGACGGAGGGACCGGGGAGCTGTTTTTT
CDR3 protein: CASSQEPGLPDGGTGELFF

V gene: TRBV4-3
D gene: .
clone size: many
J gene: TRBJ2-1
CDR3 DNA: TGCGCCAGCAGCCAAGATCAACCAAGGAATGAGCAGTTCTTC
CDR3 protein: CASSQDQPRNEQFF

V gene: TRBV6-5
D gene: TRBD1
clone size: .
J gene: TRBJ1-6
CDR3 DNA: TGTGCCAGCACCGCCACCAAGGGGGCCACACCCCTCCACTTT
CDR3 protein: CASTATKGATPLHF

V gene: TRBV3-1
D gene: .
clone size: many
J gene: TRBJ1-4
CDR3 DNA: TGTGCCAGCAGCCAAGCTACCGGGGAAATTGAAAAACTGTTTTTT
CDR3 protein: CASSQATGEIEKLFF

V gene: TRBV6-2/TRBV6-3
D gene: .
clone size: .
J gene: TRBJ1-5
CDR3 DNA: TGTGCCAGCAGTTACTCTCGGTTGGGTAGCAATCAGCCCCAGCATTTT
CDR3 protein: CASSYSRLGSNQPQHF

V gene: TRBV7-2
D gene: .
clone size: many
J gene: TRBJ2-3
CDR3 DNA: TGTGCCAGCAGCTTAGGAGACAGGCTTAGCACAGATACGCAGTATTTT
CDR3 protein: CASSLGDRLSTDTQYF

V gene: TRBV7-6
D gene: TRBD1
clone size: few
J gene: TRBJ2-5
CDR3 DNA: TGTGCCAGCAGCTACGCCGGGACAGGGGAAGAGACCCAGTACTTC
CDR3 protein: CASSYAGTGEETQYF

V gene: TRBV5-4
D gene: .
clone size: many
J gene: TRBJ2-5
CDR3 DNA: TGTGCCAGCAGCTTGGGTTCGGGCTTCGCGGGTGGAGAAGAGACCCAGTACTTC
CDR3 protein: CASSLGSGFAGGEETQYF

V gene: TRBV5-1
D gene: TRBD1
clone size: .
J gene: TRBJ2-3
CDR3 DNA: TGCGCCAGCAGCTCCGCTTGGGACAGAGTCACAGATACGCAGTATTTT
CDR3 protein: CASSSAWDRVTDTQYF

V gene: TRBV2
D gene: .
clone size: many
J gene: TRBJ2-1
CDR3 DNA: TGTGCCAGCAGTGCGGGGGAGCTCTACAATGAGCAGTTCTTC
CDR3 protein: CASSAGELYNEQFF

V gene: TRBV14
D gene: .
clone size: many
J gene: TRBJ2-1
CDR3 DNA: TGTGCCAGCAGCCAGCACTCCAATGAGCAGTTCTTC
CDR3 protein: CASSQHSNEQFF

V gene: TRBV10-3
D gene: TRBD1
clone size: few
J gene: TRBJ2-7
CDR3 DNA: TGTGCCATCAGGCGGGACAGGCCTATCTACGAGCAGTACTTC
CDR3 protein: CAIRRDRPIYEQYF

V gene: TRBV20-1
D gene: .
clone size: .
J gene: TRBJ1-1
CDR3 DNA: TGCAGTGCTATACCCTATCCGGACACTGAAGCTTTCTTT
CDR3 protein: CSAIPYPDTEAFF

V gene: TRBV7-2
D gene: .
clone size: many
J gene: TRBJ2-3
CDR3 DNA: TGTGCCAGCAGAAACTATAGCACAGATACGCAGTATTTT
CDR3 protein: CASRNYSTDTQYF

V gene: TRBV7-2
D gene: TRBD2
clone size: .
J gene: TRBJ2-3
CDR3 DNA: TGTGCCAGCAGCCTAGGACTAGCGGGGGGGTCCGATACGCAGTATTTT
CDR3 protein: CASSLGLAGGSDTQYF

V gene: TRBV5-1
D gene: .
clone size: .
J gene: TRBJ2-5
CDR3 DNA: TGCGCCAGCAGCTTGCGTGAGGGAAGACCCCAGTACTTC
CDR3 protein: CASSLREGRPQYF

V gene: TRBV5-1
D gene: .
clone size: .
J gene: TRBJ1-4
CDR3 DNA: TGCGCCAGCAGGTCGCAGGGCGGTGAAAAACTGTTTTTT
CDR3 protein: CASRSQGGEKLFF

V gene: TRBV7-2
D gene: .
clone size: many
J gene: TRBJ2-4
CDR3 DNA: TGTGCCAGCAGCTTAGGTGGGGGGCTAGAAAACATTCAGTACTTC
CDR3 protein: CASSLGGGLENIQYF

V gene: TRBV12-3/TRBV12-4
D gene: TRBD1
clone size: .
J gene: TRBJ2-6
CDR3 DNA: TGTGCCAGCAGGGGGACAGGGATGGGGGCCAACGTCCTGACTTTC
CDR3 protein: CASRGTGMGANVLTF

V gene: TRBV10-3
D gene: TRBD1
clone size: .
J gene: TRBJ2-1
CDR3 DNA: TGTGCCATCAGTGCAGGACAGGAGAAGTTCTTC
CDR3 protein: CAISAGQEKFF

V gene: TRBV28
D gene: .
clone size: many
J gene: TRBJ2-5
CDR3 DNA: TGTGCCAGCCCCCCCCGGGGGTATAGGGCTGAGACCCAGTACTTC
CDR3 protein: CASPPRGYRAETQYF

V gene: TRBV7-9
D gene: .
clone size: many
J gene: TRBJ1-6
CDR3 DNA: TGTGCCAGCAGCTTAGAGGGTGGACCCCTCCACTTT
CDR3 protein: CASSLEGGPLHF

V gene: TRBV12-3/TRBV12-4
D gene: .
clone size: .
J gene: TRBJ1-6
CDR3 DNA: TGTGCCAGCAGTTTTTGGGGCAATTCACCCCTCCACTTT
CDR3 protein: CASSFWGNSPLHF

V gene: TRBV25-1
D gene: .
clone size: few
J gene: TRBJ2-1
CDR3 DNA: TGTGCCAGCAGTGAAGCCACCCCAAGGACAGAAAAGTACAATGAGCAGTTCTTC
CDR3 protein: CASSEATPRTEKYNEQFF

V gene: TRBV7-3
D gene: TRBD1
clone size: many
J gene: TRBJ1-1
CDR3 DNA: TGTGCCAGCAGCATGACAGGGGGCGGTGAAGCTTTCTTT
CDR3 protein: CASSMTGGGEAFF

V gene: TRBV2
D gene: .
clone size: many
J gene: TRBJ1-5
CDR3 DNA: TGTGCCAGCAGCTCAGGGTCGGGTCAGCCCCAGCATTTT
CDR3 protein: CASSSGSGQPQHF

V gene: TRBV5-1
D gene: .
clone size: .
J gene: TRBJ2-1
CDR3 DNA: TGCGCCAGCAGCTCAGACGGAGCTTGGAGTGAGCAGTTCTTC
CDR3 protein: CASSSDGAWSEQFF

V gene: TRBV4-3
D gene: .
clone size: few
J gene: TRBJ2-1
CDR3 DNA: TGCGCCAGCAGCGCAGGGACGGGCGATGGGAATGAGCAGTTCTTC
CDR3 protein: CASSAGTGDGNEQFF

V gene: TRBV20-1
D gene: .
clone size: few
J gene: TRBJ1-1
CDR3 DNA: TGCAGTGCTCGCGCGGGGGCAAACGAAGCTTTCTTT
CDR3 protein: CSARAGANEAFF

V gene: TRBV6-2/TRBV6-3
D gene: TRBD2
clone size: .
J gene: TRBJ2-2
CDR3 DNA: TGTGCCAGCAGTCCTAGCGGGGCGAACACCGGGGAGCTGTTTTTT
CDR3 protein: CASSPSGANTGELFF

V gene: TRBV6-5
D gene: .
clone size: .
J gene: TRBJ2-2
CDR3 DNA: TGTGCCAGCAGTTACTCAGGGGCTACCGGGGAGCTGTTTTTT
CDR3 protein: CASSYSGATGELFF

V gene: TRBV2
D gene: .
clone size: few
J gene: TRBJ2-5
CDR3 DNA: TGTGCCAGCAGGGTACAGGTCCAAGAGACCCAGTACTTC
CDR3 protein: CASRVQVQETQYF

V gene: TRBV27
D gene: .
clone size: .
J gene: TRBJ2-7
CDR3 DNA: TGTGCCAGCAGTTCACGAGCGGCTTACTACGAGCAGTACTTC
CDR3 protein: CASSSRAAYYEQYF

V gene: TRBV28
D gene: .
clone size: many
J gene: TRBJ1-2
CDR3 DNA: TGTGCCAGCAGTTTATCCGGCAGGGGATCTGGCTACACCTTC
CDR3 protein: CASSLSGRGSGYTF

V gene: TRBV7-8
D gene: TRBD1
clone size: many
J gene: TRBJ1-4
CDR3 DNA: TGTGCCAGCAGCGCCACAGGGACAGGAGAAAAACTGTTTTTT
CDR3 protein: CASSATGTGEKLFF